One and the same sample provided the 15 T cell receptor beta chains below, sequenced in a study of T cell responses to AZD1222 COVID-19 vaccine listed by TCRdb under 2021. Library preparation used the immunoSEQ multiplex PCR assay. In its TCRdb copy, this immuneACCESS table keeps in-frame sequences only and misses some clones. Where compared with another copy, unresolved V genes explain less than half of these, and the others have no known cause. The table for this sample lists roughly 190,000 clones; about nine tenths of them were counted only once. The ten largest make up over 0.85% of the sample. The time point label here, explained by the study, means: baseline before first vaccination. Material: peripheral blood, obtained on day 0 of AZD1222 vaccination. The origin of the receptors is an adult in good health.

This chain uses TRBV6-5 with TRBJ1-2; TRBD1 agrees at 8 bases. Looked up from germline, CDR1 is MNHEY and CDR2 is SVGAGI. The trim removed 9 bases at V and 4 bases at J, leaving 4 bases unmatched. The CDR3 is 12 residues long. CDR3 nucleotide sequence: TGTGCCAGACAGGGGGAGTGCTATGGCTACACCTTC. Translation: CARQGECYGYTF.

The gene calls are TRBV19 and TRBJ2-3; the match to TRBD2 covers 11 bases. V shed 5 bases and J 0 bases; nucleotides not matched to a gene: 4. This CDR3 comprises 16 residues. CDR1 and CDR2 (germline): LNHDA, SQIVND (reference sequence). The CDR3 bases are TGTGCCAGTAGTTTGACTAGCGGGGTTAGCACAGATACGCAGTATTTT. It specifies CASSLTSGVSTDTQYF.

The chain combines TRBV7-6 with TRBJ2-7, with 7 bases identical to TRBD1. Germline CDR1 is SGHVS and CDR2 is FNYEAQ. This CDR3 is 16 amino acids long. V lost 4 bases, J lost 5 bases, and 14 bases stayed unmatched. The CDR3 bases are TGTGCCAGCAGCTGGCCATTAGAGGGGGCAATCCACGAGCAGTACTTC. Protein product: CASSWPLEGAIHEQYF.

This chain connects TRBV19 to TRBJ2-1; D is uncertain. Per the germline V gene, CDR1 is LNHDA and CDR2 is SQIVND (reference sequence). This CDR3 region has 14 residues. With 6 bases removed from V and 3 bases from J, the gap between germline ends came to 12 bases. CDR3 region: CASRIDDGYNEQFF. The CDR3 nucleotides read TGTGCCAGTAGGATTGACGACGGCTACAATGAGCAGTTCTTC.

The chain is built from TRBV10-3 and TRBJ1-1; the D is unclear. The CDR3 runs 14 residues. The V end was cut by 1 base, the J end by 4 bases, with 10 bases between. Germline V gene lookup returns CDR1 ENHRY and CDR2 SYGVKD. Here the CDR3 reads CAISEYADGTEAFF. The CDR3 DNA is TGTGCCATCAGTGAGTACGCTGACGGCACTGAAGCTTTCTTT.

The chain uses TRBV5-1 and TRBJ2-1; 9 nucleotides match TRBD2. Losses at the gene ends were 7 bases for V and 4 bases for J; bases not matched to a gene: 12. The CDR3 has 16 residues. The germline V gene encodes CDR1 SGHRS and CDR2 YFSETQ. The CDR3 sequence is CASCPSGSGGYNEQFF. CDR3 nucleotide sequence: TGCGCCAGCTGCCCCTCGGGTAGCGGGGGATACAATGAGCAGTTCTTC.

This chain connects TRBV5-6 to TRBJ2-3, with D unclear. The germline gives CDR1 SGHDT, CDR2 YYEEEE. This CDR3 comprises 16 residues. The germline V and J ends were trimmed by 4 bases and 1 base, with 16 bases remaining between them. The chain's CDR3 is CASSGETGSGTDTQYF. CDR3 sequence (DNA): TGTGCCAGCAGCGGCGAGACTGGGTCCGGCACAGATACGCAGTATTTT.

This rearrangement joins TRBV5-8 to TRBJ2-1; 11 bases agree with TRBD2. This CDR3 region has 15 residues. The V and J ends lost 3 bases and 7 bases, in that order; junction bases with no gene match: 6. Germline CDR1 is SGHTS and CDR2 is YDEGEE. The CDR3, as DNA: TGTGCCAGCAGCTCGAAAGGACTAGCGGGTAATGAGCAGTTCTTC. This sequence encodes CASSSKGLAGNEQFF.

This chain connects TRBV5-1 to TRBJ2-7, with D perhaps being TRBD1 or TRBD2 (6 bases each). The ends were cut back, 3 bases at V and 4 bases at J, with 14 bases in the middle. Germline V gene data show CDR1 as SGHRS and CDR2 as YFSETQ. The CDR3 runs 14 residues. The CDR3 loop is CASSSQGGLYEQYF. The CDR3 bases are TGCGCCAGCAGCTCACAGGGAGGTTTGTACGAGCAGTACTTC.

CDR3 residues: CASANIQEVDYGYTF. For the CDR3, the DNA is TGTGCCAGCGCAAATATACAGGAAGTTGACTATGGCTACACCTTC. V gene TRBV7-9 combines with J gene TRBJ1-2; possibly TRBD1 for D (5 bases). Germline assignment: CDR1 SEHNR and CDR2 FQNEAQ (reference sequence). CDR3 length: 15 amino acids. Between the trimmed V and J ends, which lost 8 bases and 3 bases, there was a span of 19 bases.

The rearrangement links TRBV7-9 to TRBJ1-6; possibly TRBD1 for D (6 bases). The CDR3 length is 14 residues. Germline CDR1 is SEHNR and CDR2 is FQNEAQ (reference sequence). The ends were cut back, 5 bases at V and 6 bases at J, with 11 bases in the middle. The CDR3 sequence is CASSGQWVNSPLHF. Written as DNA, the CDR3 is TGTGCCAGCAGCGGACAGTGGGTTAATTCACCCCTCCACTTT.

V and J are TRBV28 and TRBJ2-7, with TRBD1 identical over 7 bases. Germline assignment: CDR1 MDHEN and CDR2 SYDVKM. The CDR3 is 18 residues long. The V and J ends lost 5 bases and 2 bases, in that order; junction bases with no gene match: 18. The CDR3 here is CASSGAGGQTLLPYEQYF. CDR3 bases: TGTGCCAGCAGTGGAGCAGGGGGACAGACCCTCCTCCCCTACGAGCAGTACTTC.

V usage is TRBV4-2 and J usage is TRBJ1-2; 7 nucleotides align to TRBD1. Germline V gene sequence: CDR1 LGHNA, CDR2 YNFKEQ. The CDR3 spans 15 residues. J was trimmed by 3 bases and V by 0 bases; bases with no gene match: 4. The CDR3 DNA sequence: TGTGCCAGCAGCCAAGATCCCAGGGGGGACTATGGCTACACCTTC. Amino acid sequence: CASSQDPRGDYGYTF.

The gene calls are TRBV7-8 and TRBJ2-2; no clear D. V lost 3 bases and J lost 7, with 6 bases in between. Germline assignment: CDR1 SGHVS and CDR2 FQNEAQ. This CDR3 spans 12 amino acids. In nucleotides, the CDR3 is TGTGCCAGCAGCTTTGTAGGCGGGGAGCTGTTTTTT. Its protein is CASSFVGGELFF.

The chain couples TRBV28 to TRBJ1-5, with 7 positions matching TRBD1. The trim removed 7 bases at V and 6 bases at J, leaving 9 bases unmatched. Germline V gene sequence: CDR1 MDHEN, CDR2 SYDVKM. This CDR3 comprises 14 residues. The CDR3 region is CASILSKGAQPQHF. For the CDR3, the DNA is TGTGCCAGCATCTTATCGAAGGGGGCTCAGCCCCAGCATTTT.